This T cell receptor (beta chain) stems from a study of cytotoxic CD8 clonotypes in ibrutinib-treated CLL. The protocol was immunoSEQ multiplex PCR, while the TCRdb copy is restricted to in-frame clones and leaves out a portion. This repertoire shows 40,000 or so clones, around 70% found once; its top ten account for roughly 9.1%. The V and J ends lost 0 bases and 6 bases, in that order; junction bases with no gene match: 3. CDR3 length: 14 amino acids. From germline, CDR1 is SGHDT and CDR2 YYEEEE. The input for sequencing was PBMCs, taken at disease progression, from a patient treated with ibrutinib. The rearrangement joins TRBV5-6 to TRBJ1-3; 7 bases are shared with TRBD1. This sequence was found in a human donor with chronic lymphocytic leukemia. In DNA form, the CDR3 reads TGTGCCAGCAGCTTGGACAGGGGCGTAAACACCATATATTTT. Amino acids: CASSLDRGVNTIYF.